The TCR beta chain under discussion was sequenced for a study of T cells in Graves' hyperthyroidism and ophthalmopathy (dated by TCRdb to between 2017 and 2020). Turning to the overall study: Peripheral blood samples were taken at initial diagnosis, before any treatment was given. The study also compared thyroid tissue and blood T-cell repertoires from roughly six Graves' hyperthyroidism patients. Following sampling, methimazole starting at 30 mg daily was given to hyperthyroidism patients, and high-dose intravenous methylprednisolone was given to ophthalmopathy patients. The paper reports TCR Vbeta CDR3 sequencing of 135 peripheral blood samples: some 41 ophthalmopathy, fewer than 80 hyperthyroidism and around 17 progressor patients. The 75 to 100 discovery patients were divided at random into training and test sets in a 7:3 ratio. Prospective prediction of ophthalmopathy was tested in an independent validation cohort consisting of 18 hyperthyroidism patients and some 16 patients who later progressed to ophthalmopathy. TCR V-J signatures able to tell the groups apart were searched for in a discovery cohort of some 97 patients, of whom 40 to 45 had Graves' ophthalmopathy and roughly 59 had stable Graves' hyperthyroidism. Broad study findings and their caveats: In validation, the model predicted progression to ophthalmopathy a median of around six months before onset, with 65% to 71% sensitivity and roughly 79% specificity. No statistical method was used to fix the sample size in advance, and group allocation was not hidden from the investigators. In cross-validation, a model built on a 13 V-J signature told ophthalmopathy apart from stable hyperthyroidism with 87.88% sensitivity and about 81% specificity, and in testing the same model reached 80%/75%. Most expanded thyroid clonotypes (frequency above 0.001) were also found in blood, which suggests that blood repertoires may mirror thyroid immune responses.

As to this clonotype: Its binding antigen is unknown. Per-base qualities were not stored, and no clone one base away is much larger.

V ends up 5 bases short and J 0 bases short, with an unmatched junction base count of 12. Spanning cysteine to phenylalanine, the CDR3 consists of 17 amino acids. CDR3 DNA only is kept here, 51 bases in frame from base 1. CDR1 and CDR2, looked up from the germline V gene (reference sequence), are DFQATT and SNEGSKA. The TCR beta CDR3 regions were amplified from the RNA transcripts. A first-round RT-PCR of the TCR CDR3 used the HTBI primer set with the Qiagen OneStep RT-PCR kit. The libraries were constructed in a second round of multiplex PCR and then size-selected and purified. The libraries were sequenced on an Illumina HiSeq2000 using paired-end 100 bp reads. For the original study's pipeline: SOAPnuke was used to process the raw data, throwing out any read that contained adapters or uncalled bases, had a mean Phred below 15, or lacked an exact constant-primer or identifier match. High-quality paired reads were merged with COPE v1.2.5, and unique nucleotide sequences were defined as clonotypes. Clonotypes were aligned to IMGT TRBV, TRBD and TRBJ reference segments using MiTCR v1.1. Only V-J combinations with frequency above 0.0001, covering 99% to 99.2% of repertoires, were analysed. The TCS score was defined as F50 (clonal expansion) divided by E x V (chaos), with BLOSUM62-based TCRdist calculated between CDR3 peptides within each V-J. Welch's t-statistics and random forest reduced 514 V-J features to roughly 13, which were used in a naive Bayes classifier (R e1071). TCRdb trimmed public reads at Q25 via fastp, called clones via MiXCR and kept in-frame beta chains. Records with the same CDR3 protein are collapsed into one entry carrying the most frequent genes and DNA. The V and J calls here are based on TCRdb, not the publication. Present in this sample are approximately 560,000 distinct CDR3 sequences, about 15% of which were seen just once. Clones ranked in the top ten supply around 7.5% of the sample.

Stable Graves' hyperthyroidism was defined as no progression to ophthalmopathy during 18 months of follow-up. The hyperthyroidism patients were between 18 and 65 years old and newly diagnosed, with a disease duration of less than 2 months. Patients with uncontrolled infections, other autoimmune diseases, pregnancy or lactation were excluded. Diagnoses were based on clinical symptoms, serum thyroxine and TRAb, thyroid ultrasound and orbital computed tomography. Ficoll-Paque density gradient centrifugation was used to isolate PBMCs from around 10 ml of fresh peripheral blood. Trizol reagent was used to extract total RNA, and RNA quality was then checked on an Agilent 2100 Bioanalyzer.

The sample comprised blood. This clonotype originated in a woman in her 30s with Graves' hyperthyroidism. Recombination linked TRBV20-1 to TRBJ2-4, and TRBD2 matches 8 of the central bases. CDR3 protein: CSAGRGVAGLAKNIQYF. The DNA sequence is TGCAGTGCTGGGAGGGGGGTAGCGGGGTTAGCCAAAAACATTCAGTACTTC.